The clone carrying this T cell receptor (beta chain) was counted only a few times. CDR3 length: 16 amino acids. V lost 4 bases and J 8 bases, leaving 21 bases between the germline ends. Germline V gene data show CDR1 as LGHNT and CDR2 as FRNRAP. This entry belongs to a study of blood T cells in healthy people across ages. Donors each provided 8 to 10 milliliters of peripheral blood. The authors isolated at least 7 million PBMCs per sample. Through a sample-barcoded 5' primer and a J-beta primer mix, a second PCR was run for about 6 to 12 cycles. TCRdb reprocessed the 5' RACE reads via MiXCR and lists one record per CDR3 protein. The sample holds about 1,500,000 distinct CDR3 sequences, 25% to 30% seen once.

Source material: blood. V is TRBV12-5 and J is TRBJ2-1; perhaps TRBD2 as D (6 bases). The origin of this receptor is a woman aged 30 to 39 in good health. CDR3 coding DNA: TGTGCTAGTGGTTCCCAACCGGGACTCCCTGGCGATGAGCAGTTCTTC. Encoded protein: CASGSQPGLPGDEQFF.